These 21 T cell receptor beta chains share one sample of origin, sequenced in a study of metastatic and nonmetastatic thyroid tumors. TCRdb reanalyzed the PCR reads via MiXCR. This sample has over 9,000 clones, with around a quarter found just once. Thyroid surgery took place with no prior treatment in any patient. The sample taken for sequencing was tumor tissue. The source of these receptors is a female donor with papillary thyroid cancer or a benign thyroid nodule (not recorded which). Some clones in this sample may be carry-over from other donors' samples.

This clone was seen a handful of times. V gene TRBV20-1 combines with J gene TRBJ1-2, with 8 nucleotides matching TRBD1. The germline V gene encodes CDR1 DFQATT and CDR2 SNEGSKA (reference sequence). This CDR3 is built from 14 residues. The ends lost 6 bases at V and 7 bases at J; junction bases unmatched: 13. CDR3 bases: TGCAGTGCAAGCACCGGACAGGGAGGGGGTGGCTACACCTTC. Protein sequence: CSASTGQGGGGYTF.

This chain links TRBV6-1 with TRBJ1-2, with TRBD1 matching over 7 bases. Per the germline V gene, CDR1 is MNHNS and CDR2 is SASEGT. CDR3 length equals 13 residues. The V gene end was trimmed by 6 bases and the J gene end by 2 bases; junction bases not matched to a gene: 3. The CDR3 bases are TGTGCCAGCAGGCCGGGACAGAACTATGGCTACACCTTC. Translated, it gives CASRPGQNYGYTF.

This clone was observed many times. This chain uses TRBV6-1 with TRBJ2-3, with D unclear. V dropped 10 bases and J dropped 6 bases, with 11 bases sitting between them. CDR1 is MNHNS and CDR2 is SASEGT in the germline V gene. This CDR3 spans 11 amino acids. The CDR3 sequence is CATSTRDTQYF. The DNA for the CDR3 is TGTGCCACCTCGACACGTGATACGCAGTATTTT.

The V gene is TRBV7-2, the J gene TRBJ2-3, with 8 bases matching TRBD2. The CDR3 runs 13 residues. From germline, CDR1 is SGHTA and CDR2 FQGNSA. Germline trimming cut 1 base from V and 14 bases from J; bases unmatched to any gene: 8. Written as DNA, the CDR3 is TGTGCCAGCAGCTTAGGGGGGCGGGAGGAAGGGTATTTT. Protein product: CASSLGGREEGYF.

The CDR3 DNA sequence: TGTGCCAGCAGTTTAGAATTTATTGCAGGGGCGTCTGGAAACACCATATATTTT. Protein product: CASSLEFIAGASGNTIYF. V and J are TRBV28 and TRBJ1-3, with a weak D call TRBD1 (6 bases). V was trimmed by 2 bases and J by 1 base, leaving 18 bases between them. Germline V lookup: CDR1 MDHEN, CDR2 SYDVKM. The CDR3 covers 18 residues.

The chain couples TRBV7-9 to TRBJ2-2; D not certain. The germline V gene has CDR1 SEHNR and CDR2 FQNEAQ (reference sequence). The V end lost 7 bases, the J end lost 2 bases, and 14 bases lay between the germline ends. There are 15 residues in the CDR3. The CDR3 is CASTTIEGNTGELFF. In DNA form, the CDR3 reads TGTGCCAGCACTACCATCGAAGGAAACACCGGGGAGCTGTTTTTT. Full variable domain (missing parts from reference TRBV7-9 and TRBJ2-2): DTGVSQNPRHKITKRGQNVTFRCDPISEHNRLYWYRQTLGQGPEFLTYFQNEAQLEKSRLLSDRFSAERPKGSFSTLEIQRTEQGDSAMYLCASTTIEGNTGELFFGEGSRLTVL.

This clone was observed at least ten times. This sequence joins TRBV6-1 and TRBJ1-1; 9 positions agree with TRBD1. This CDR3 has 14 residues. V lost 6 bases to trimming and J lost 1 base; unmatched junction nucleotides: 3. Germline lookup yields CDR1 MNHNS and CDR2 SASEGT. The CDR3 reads CASRVGQGNTEAFF. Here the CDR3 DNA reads TGTGCCAGCAGAGTGGGACAGGGGAACACTGAAGCTTTCTTT.

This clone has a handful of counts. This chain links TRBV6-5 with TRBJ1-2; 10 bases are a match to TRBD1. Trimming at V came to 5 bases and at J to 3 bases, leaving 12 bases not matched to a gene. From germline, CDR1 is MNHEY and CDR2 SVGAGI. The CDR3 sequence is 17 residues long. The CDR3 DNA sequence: TGTGCCAGCAGTACTCGGGACAGGGGCCCAAGGGACTATGGCTACACCTTC. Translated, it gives CASSTRDRGPRDYGYTF.

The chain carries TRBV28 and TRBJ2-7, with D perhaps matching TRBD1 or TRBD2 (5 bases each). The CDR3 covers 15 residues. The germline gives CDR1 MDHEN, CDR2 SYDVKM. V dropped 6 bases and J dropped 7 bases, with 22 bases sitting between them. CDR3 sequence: CASSHARDRHEEQYF. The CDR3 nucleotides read TGTGCCAGCAGCCATGCCCGGGACCGTCACGAGGAGCAGTACTTC.

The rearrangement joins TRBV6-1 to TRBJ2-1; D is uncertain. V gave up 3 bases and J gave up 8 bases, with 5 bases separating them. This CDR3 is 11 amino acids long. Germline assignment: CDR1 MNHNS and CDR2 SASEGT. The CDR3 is CASSDPDEQFF. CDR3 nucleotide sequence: TGTGCCAGCAGTGACCCAGATGAGCAGTTCTTC.

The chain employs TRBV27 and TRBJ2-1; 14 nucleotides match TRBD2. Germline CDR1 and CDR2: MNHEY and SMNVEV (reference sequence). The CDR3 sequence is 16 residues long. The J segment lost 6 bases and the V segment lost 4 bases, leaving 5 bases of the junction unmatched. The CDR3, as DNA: TGTGCCAGCAGTTCCAGACTAGCGGGAGGGACCAATGAGCAGTTCTTC. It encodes CASSSRLAGGTNEQFF.

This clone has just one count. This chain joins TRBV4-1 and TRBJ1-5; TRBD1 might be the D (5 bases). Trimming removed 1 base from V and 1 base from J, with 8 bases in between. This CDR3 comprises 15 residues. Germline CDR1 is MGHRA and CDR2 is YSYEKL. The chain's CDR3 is CASSQGSGSNQPQHF. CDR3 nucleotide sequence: TGCGCCAGCAGCCAAGGTTCAGGGAGCAATCAGCCCCAGCATTTT.

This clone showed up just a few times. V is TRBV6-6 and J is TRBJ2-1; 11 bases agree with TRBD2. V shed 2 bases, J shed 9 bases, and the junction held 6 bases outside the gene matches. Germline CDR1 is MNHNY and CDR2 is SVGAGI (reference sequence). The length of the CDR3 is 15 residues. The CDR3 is CASSYAFTSGSEQFF. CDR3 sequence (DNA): TGTGCCAGCAGTTACGCGTTTACTAGCGGGAGTGAGCAGTTCTTC.

Written as DNA, the CDR3 is TGCAGCGCCGGGCCTAGCGGGAGGGTTACCTACGAGCAGTACTTC. Translated, it gives CSAGPSGRVTYEQYF. The V call is TRBV20-1, the J call TRBJ2-7, with TRBD2 matching over 12 bases. The germline V gene has CDR1 DFQATT and CDR2 SNEGSKA (reference sequence). This CDR3 has 15 amino acids.

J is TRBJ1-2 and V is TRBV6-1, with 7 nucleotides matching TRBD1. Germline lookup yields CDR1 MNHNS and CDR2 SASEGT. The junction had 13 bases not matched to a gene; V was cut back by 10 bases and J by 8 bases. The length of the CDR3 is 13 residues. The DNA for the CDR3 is TGTGCCACCAGCAGACAGGGAAAGTTGGGCTACACCTTC. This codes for CATSRQGKLGYTF.

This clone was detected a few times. The CDR3, as DNA: TGTGCCAGCAACCTACTAGCGGGAGGAGGTGAGACCCAGTACTTC. It encodes CASNLLAGGGETQYF. This chain connects TRBV6-1 to TRBJ2-5; 12 bases are shared with TRBD2. The V and J ends lost 7 bases and 5 bases, in that order; junction bases with no gene match: 8. CDR3 length: 15 amino acids. In germline, CDR1 is MNHNS, CDR2 SASEGT.

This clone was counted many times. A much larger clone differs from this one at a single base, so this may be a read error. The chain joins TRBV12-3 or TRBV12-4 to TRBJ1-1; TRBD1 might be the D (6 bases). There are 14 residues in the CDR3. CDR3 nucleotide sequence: TGTGCCAGCCACACACAGGGAGAGAACACTGGAGCTTTCTTT. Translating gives CASHTQGENTGAFF.

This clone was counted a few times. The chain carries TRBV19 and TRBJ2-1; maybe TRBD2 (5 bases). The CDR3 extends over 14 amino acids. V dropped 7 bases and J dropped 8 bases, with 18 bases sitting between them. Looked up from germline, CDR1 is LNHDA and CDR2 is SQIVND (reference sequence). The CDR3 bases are TGTGCCAGTACTCAGAGGACTTCAGAGGATGAGCAGTTCTTC. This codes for CASTQRTSEDEQFF.

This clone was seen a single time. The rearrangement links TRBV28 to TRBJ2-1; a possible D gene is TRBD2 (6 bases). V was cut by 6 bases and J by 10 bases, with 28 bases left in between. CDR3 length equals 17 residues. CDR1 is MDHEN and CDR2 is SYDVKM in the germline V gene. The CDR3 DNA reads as TGTGCCAGCAGCTACAACCCTGCGGCTATCGGGAGCAGAGAGCAGTTCTTC. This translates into CASSYNPAAIGSREQFF.

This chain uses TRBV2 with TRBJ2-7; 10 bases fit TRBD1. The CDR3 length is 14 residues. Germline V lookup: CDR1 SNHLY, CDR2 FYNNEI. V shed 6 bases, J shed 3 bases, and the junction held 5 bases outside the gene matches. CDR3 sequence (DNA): TGTGCCAGCAGGACGACAGGGGGCGGCTACGAGCAGTACTTC. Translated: CASRTTGGGYEQYF.

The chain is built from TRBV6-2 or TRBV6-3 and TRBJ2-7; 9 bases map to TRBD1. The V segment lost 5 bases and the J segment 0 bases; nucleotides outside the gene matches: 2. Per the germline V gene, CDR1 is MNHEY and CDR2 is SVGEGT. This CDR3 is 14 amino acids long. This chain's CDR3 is CASSAQGASYEQYF. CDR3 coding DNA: TGTGCCAGCAGTGCACAGGGGGCCTCCTACGAGCAGTACTTC.